The sample holds a few counts of the clone carrying this T cell receptor beta chain. Antigen: not known. A universal primer site arose from template switching, and cDNA bore unique molecular identifiers. Each CDR3 protein gets one entry after TCRdb re-called the 5' RACE reads with MiXCR. The sample has approximately 890,000 distinct CDR3 sequences, approximately 13% seen once. These data originate in a study of identical twins. General observations from the study: The study found that models underestimated out-of-frame TCR alpha sharing in monozygotic twins. Out-of-frame alpha sequences shared by twins showed excess low generation probability.

CDR3 length: 19 amino acids. V lost 0 bases, J lost 8 bases, and 18 bases stayed unmatched. The V gene's germline CDR1 is SGDLS and CDR2 YYNGEE. Among all donors, each was a healthy Caucasian. The same sample was also studied in work on yellow fever vaccine responses in identical twins.

The V call is TRBV9, the J call TRBJ2-3; 10 bases fit TRBD2. Sequencing was carried out using PBMCs. The TCR sequence derives from a woman aged 18-30 years in good health. CDR3 bases: TGTGCCAGCAGCGTAGATCTGGGACTAGCGAACGAGCGGTATGGTACGCAGTATTTT. It encodes CASSVDLGLANERYGTQYF.